The 13 T cell receptor beta chains reported below all come from one sample, sequenced in a study of post-analysis software for immune sequencing data. Included in the TCR beta cDNA libraries were unique molecular identifiers. TCRdb ran MiXCR on the PCR reads and lists one entry per CDR3 protein. This table has under 650,000 distinct CDR3 sequences, 44% appearing once. What these receptors recognize is not known. Study-level findings and limits: Elevated frequency relative to controls characterized several TRBV segments in patients, TRBV5-6, TRBV5-1 and TRBV20-1 among them.

Sequencing was carried out using blood. The receptors originated from a girl aged 5-17 years with multiple sclerosis.

This chain links TRBV7-9 with TRBJ1-2; perhaps TRBD1 as D (6 bases). Trimming pared 8 bases from V and 4 bases from J, leaving 8 bases between. Germline CDR1 reads SEHNR; CDR2 reads FQNEAQ (reference sequence). The CDR3 has 11 amino acids. CDR3 loop: CASQGLYGYTF. CDR3 nucleotides: TGTGCCAGCCAGGGGCTCTATGGCTACACCTTC.

This clonotype came up once. This sequence joins TRBV12-3 or TRBV12-4 and TRBJ2-1; the D is unclear. CDR3 length: 13 residues. V lost 5 bases and J 10 bases, leaving 15 bases between the germline ends. Written as DNA, the CDR3 is TGTGCCAGCAGTCCACCGGCCCATAGGGAGCAGTTCTTC. This translates into CASSPPAHREQFF.

The V call is TRBV2, the J call TRBJ1-2; 7 positions agree with TRBD1. Germline lookup yields CDR1 SNHLY and CDR2 FYNNEI. J lost 8 bases, V lost 6 bases, and 12 bases had no gene match. This CDR3 is 14 amino acids long. The CDR3: CASRKERQGGGYTF. For the CDR3, the DNA is TGTGCCAGCAGGAAAGAAAGACAGGGAGGAGGCTACACCTTC. Together with reference TRBV2 and TRBJ1-2, the CDR3 gives the full variable domain: EPEVTQTPSHQVTQMGQEVILRCVPISNHLYFYWYRQILGQKVEFLVSFYNNEISEKSEIFDDQFSVERPDGSNFTLKIRSTKLEDSAMYFCASRKERQGGGYTFGSGTRLTVV.

In this sample, this clonotype turned up a few times. The chain carries TRBV5-5 and TRBJ1-5; D not resolved. V lost 1 base and J 3 bases, leaving 8 bases between the germline ends. Per germline, CDR1 SGHKS and CDR2 YYEKEE (reference sequence). The CDR3 is 14 amino acids. The CDR3 DNA reads TGTGCCAGCAGCTTGCCACAGCCCAATCAGCCCCAGCATTTT. Its translation is CASSLPQPNQPQHF.

The CDR3 here is CASSLSVGETYEQYF. In DNA form, the CDR3 reads TGTGCCAGCAGTTTATCGGTTGGGGAAACCTACGAGCAGTACTTC. J is TRBJ2-4 and V is TRBV27; D is undetermined. The end of the DNA aligns better with TRBJ2-7, so the J call may be wrong. Germline V CDR1 and CDR2: MNHEY, SMNVEV (reference sequence). This CDR3 spans 15 amino acids.

The chain joins TRBV6-9 to TRBJ1-5; TRBD1 matches 7 bases. This CDR3 has 17 residues. Trimming took 8 bases from V and 0 from J; bases not matched to a gene: 13. Germline loops: CDR1 MNHGY, CDR2 SVAAGI. The CDR3 region is CASGLRQGLYSNQPQHF. The CDR3 DNA follows: TGTGCCAGCGGTCTAAGACAGGGACTTTATAGCAATCAGCCCCAGCATTTT.

V is TRBV4-1 and J is TRBJ2-7, with 8 bases that match TRBD2. The germline CDR1 and CDR2 sequences are MGHRA and YSYEKL. V was clipped by 0 bases and J by 1 base; unmatched bases: 11. The CDR3 totals 18 residues. The CDR3 region has the DNA TGCGCCAGCAGCCAAGACCAGGGGTTAGCGGGGCGGTCCTACGAGCAGTACTTC. Encoded protein: CASSQDQGLAGRSYEQYF.

This clonotype showed up just a few times. This chain links TRBV6-1 with TRBJ2-5, with 8 nucleotides matching TRBD2. The germline V gene encodes CDR1 MNHNS and CDR2 SASEGT. CDR3 size: 17 residues. V lost 4 bases to trimming and J lost 4 bases; unmatched junction nucleotides: 14. The CDR3 DNA reads TGTGCCAGCAGTGTTCTCCGGGGGGGGGCCAGTGGAGAGACCCAGTACTTC. It specifies CASSVLRGGASGETQYF.

The chain has TRBV11-1 and TRBJ2-1, with no clear D. Germline CDR1 SGHAT, CDR2 FQDESV (reference sequence). CDR3 length: 22 residues. V lost 2 bases to trimming and J lost 0 bases, with 29 bases between them. The chain's CDR3 is CASSLSFSQAPEKDVSYNEQFF. The CDR3 bases are TGTGCCAGCAGCTTATCGTTTAGTCAGGCTCCGGAAAAAGATGTCTCCTACAATGAGCAGTTCTTC.

This clonotype appeared a few times. V is TRBV5-1 and J is TRBJ2-3; D is uncertain. The CDR3 extends over 15 amino acids. The V and J ends lost 0 bases and 2 bases respectively, with 10 bases between them. Germline loops: CDR1 SGHRS, CDR2 YFSETQ. The CDR3 loop is CASSLDRSYTDTQYF. The DNA of the CDR3 is TGCGCCAGCAGCTTGGATCGGTCGTACACAGATACGCAGTATTTT.

This clonotype has only a few counts. The gene calls are TRBV20-1 and TRBJ2-7; TRBD1 matches at 10 bases. This CDR3 contains 15 residues. V shed 6 bases, J shed 0 bases, and the junction held 8 bases outside the gene matches. Germline V gives CDR1 DFQATT, CDR2 SNEGSKA (reference sequence). Written as DNA, the CDR3 is TGCAGTGCGATACCGGGACAGGGGAGCTCCTACGAGCAGTACTTC. Encoded protein: CSAIPGQGSSYEQYF.

The chain carries TRBV11-3 and TRBJ2-1; TRBD2 matches at 7 bases. The CDR3 covers 14 residues. The germline V gene encodes CDR1 SGHNT and CDR2 YENEEA. The V segment lost 2 bases and the J segment 13 bases; nucleotides outside the gene matches: 11. CDR3 bases: TGTGCCAGCAGCTTATGGCTGGGCGGGAGTAGACAGTTCTTC. It yields the protein CASSLWLGGSRQFF.

The chain couples TRBV5-1 to TRBJ2-1; the D call may be TRBD1 or TRBD2 (5 bases each). Germline loops: CDR1 SGHRS, CDR2 YFSETQ. The V end lost 5 bases, the J end lost 7 bases, and 10 bases lay between the germline ends. The CDR3 runs 12 residues. CDR3 loop: CASRRDGNEQFF. CDR3 nucleotides: TGCGCCAGCAGAAGGGACGGGAATGAGCAGTTCTTC.